This is a list of T cell receptor beta chains from one sample in a study of a mutant IDH1 vaccine in newly diagnosed glioma. What these receptors recognize is not known. The data were produced by immunoSEQ multiplex PCR, yet TCRdb's version contains in-frame clones alone and is incomplete. Here the sample spans tens of thousands of clones, 60% to 85% being singletons. The source material was PBMCs, sampled from a glioma patient whose treatment included an IDH1 peptide vaccine. The source is a woman aged 35 to 49 with glioma. Some clones in this sample may be carry-over from other donors' samples. Both conserved end residues are part of each CDR3. D genes are given only for firm matches. The size entry is marked missing in some rows and otherwise reads once, few, many or a size class.

D gene: TRBD1
J gene: TRBJ2-1
clone size: .
V gene: TRBV4-2
CDR3 protein: CASSRRRPGQGGHEQFF
CDR3 DNA: TGTGCCAGCAGCCGACGACGGCCGGGACAGGGAGGCCATGAGCAGTTCTTC

D gene: .
J gene: TRBJ1-2
clone size: .
V gene: TRBV9
CDR3 protein: CASSQPRDSYTF
CDR3 DNA: TGTGCCAGCAGCCAACCTCGGGACAGCTACACCTTC

D gene: .
J gene: TRBJ2-7
clone size: .
V gene: TRBV2
CDR3 protein: CASTSPTSGFGEQYF
CDR3 DNA: TGTGCCAGCACCAGTCCCACTAGTGGGTTTGGCGAGCAGTACTTC

D gene: TRBD1
J gene: TRBJ1-4
clone size: .
V gene: TRBV7-9
CDR3 protein: CASSLTGGVGNEKLFF
CDR3 DNA: TGTGCCAGCAGCTTGACAGGGGGCGTTGGGAATGAAAAACTGTTTTTT

D gene: TRBD1
J gene: TRBJ2-7
clone size: once
V gene: TRBV5-1
CDR3 protein: CATQIGQGSSYEQYF
CDR3 DNA: TGCGCCACCCAGATCGGACAGGGGAGCTCCTACGAGCAGTACTTC

D gene: .
J gene: TRBJ2-1
clone size: .
V gene: TRBV5-6
CDR3 protein: CASTRDTVSEQFF
CDR3 DNA: TGTGCCAGCACCCGTGATACAGTGAGTGAGCAGTTCTTC

D gene: .
J gene: TRBJ2-7
clone size: .
V gene: TRBV4-1
CDR3 protein: CASSQDPFENSYEQYF
CDR3 DNA: TGCGCCAGCAGCCAAGATCCGTTCGAGAACTCCTACGAGCAGTACTTC

D gene: .
J gene: TRBJ1-5
clone size: few
V gene: TRBV28
CDR3 protein: CASSFLRVGQPQHF
CDR3 DNA: TGTGCCAGCAGTTTTCTGAGGGTAGGGCAGCCCCAGCATTTT

D gene: .
J gene: TRBJ1-2
clone size: .
V gene: TRBV27
CDR3 protein: CASSLSGWTAGGYTF
CDR3 DNA: TGTGCCAGCAGTTTATCTGGTTGGACAGCGGGTGGCTACACCTTC

D gene: .
J gene: TRBJ1-2
clone size: .
V gene: TRBV5-1
CDR3 protein: CASSPADWIPYGYTF
CDR3 DNA: TGCGCCAGCAGCCCTGCGGATTGGATACCCTATGGCTACACCTTC

D gene: .
J gene: TRBJ2-3
clone size: .
V gene: TRBV5-1
CDR3 protein: CASSLGLRPAGTDTQYF
CDR3 DNA: TGCGCCAGCAGCTTGGGTCTACGACCAGCGGGCACAGATACGCAGTATTTT

D gene: TRBD2
J gene: TRBJ2-4
clone size: .
V gene: TRBV4-3
CDR3 protein: CASSQDNIWREGRIAKNIQYF
CDR3 DNA: TGCGCCAGCAGCCAAGACAATATCTGGCGGGAGGGCCGAATAGCCAAAAACATTCAGTACTTC

D gene: .
J gene: TRBJ2-7
clone size: .
V gene: TRBV5-1
CDR3 protein: CASSGEAVYEQYF
CDR3 DNA: TGCGCCAGCAGCGGTGAGGCAGTCTACGAGCAGTACTTC

D gene: .
J gene: TRBJ1-2
clone size: .
V gene: TRBV5-8
CDR3 protein: CASSFFAGIKIYGYTF
CDR3 DNA: TGTGCCAGCAGCTTTTTTGCAGGGATTAAGATATATGGCTACACCTTC

D gene: .
J gene: TRBJ2-3
clone size: .
V gene: TRBV27
CDR3 protein: CASSSIRGDRADTQYF
CDR3 DNA: TGTGCCAGCAGTTCTATCAGGGGGGATAGGGCAGATACGCAGTATTTT

D gene: TRBD1
J gene: TRBJ2-7
clone size: .
V gene: TRBV6-5
CDR3 protein: CASSYSRGHYEQYF
CDR3 DNA: TGTGCCAGCAGTTACTCAAGGGGGCACTACGAGCAGTACTTC

D gene: .
J gene: TRBJ2-5
clone size: once
V gene: TRBV21-1
CDR3 protein: CAALFFLQHVRTAETQYF
CDR3 DNA: TGTGCCGCCCTGTTCTTCCTGCAGCATGTGAGGACAGCAGAGACCCAGTACTTC

D gene: TRBD2
J gene: TRBJ2-5
clone size: .
V gene: TRBV29-1
CDR3 protein: CSVAGIGETQYF
CDR3 DNA: TGCAGCGTAGCGGGGATAGGGGAGACCCAGTACTTC

D gene: .
J gene: TRBJ2-7
clone size: .
V gene: TRBV4-2
CDR3 protein: CASSQDTGTVDNALGRTTFEQYF
CDR3 DNA: TGTGCCAGCAGCCAAGATACTGGAACGGTGGACAACGCCCTGGGGAGGACGACTTTCGAGCAGTACTTC

D gene: TRBD1
J gene: TRBJ2-5
clone size: .
V gene: TRBV7-7
CDR3 protein: CASDADRIVETQYF
CDR3 DNA: TGTGCTAGCGACGCGGACAGGATAGTGGAGACCCAGTACTTC

D gene: .
J gene: TRBJ1-1
clone size: .
V gene: TRBV19
CDR3 protein: CASKAINTEAFF
CDR3 DNA: TGTGCCAGTAAGGCCATAAACACTGAAGCTTTCTTT

D gene: .
J gene: TRBJ2-6
clone size: .
V gene: TRBV30
CDR3 protein: CAWDPDRLSGTNVLTF
CDR3 DNA: TGTGCCTGGGACCCAGACAGACTCTCTGGGACCAACGTCCTGACTTTC

D gene: .
J gene: TRBJ2-3
clone size: .
V gene: TRBV5-1
CDR3 protein: CASSLGSHTADTQYF
CDR3 DNA: TGCGCCAGCAGCCTTGGGTCCCATACGGCAGATACGCAGTATTTT

D gene: TRBD1
J gene: TRBJ1-2
clone size: .
V gene: TRBV5-4
CDR3 protein: CASSSYQGARRSYTF
CDR3 DNA: TGTGCCAGCAGTTCCTATCAGGGGGCTCGTAGAAGCTACACCTTC

D gene: .
J gene: TRBJ1-1
clone size: .
V gene: TRBV7-3
CDR3 protein: CASSLTQGLEAFF
CDR3 DNA: TGTGCCAGCAGCTTAACACAAGGGCTTGAAGCTTTCTTT

D gene: .
J gene: TRBJ2-1
clone size: .
V gene: TRBV13
CDR3 protein: CASSFGRDPNNEQFF
CDR3 DNA: TGTGCCAGCAGCTTCGGGCGGGATCCCAACAATGAGCAGTTCTTC

D gene: .
J gene: TRBJ2-7
clone size: .
V gene: TRBV2
CDR3 protein: CATRQGYF
CDR3 DNA: TGTGCCACCAGGCAGGGGTACTTC

D gene: TRBD2
J gene: TRBJ2-7
clone size: .
V gene: TRBV15
CDR3 protein: CATSEGSGSVYEQYF
CDR3 DNA: TGTGCCACCAGCGAGGGAAGCGGGAGTGTCTACGAGCAGTACTTC

D gene: .
J gene: TRBJ2-7
clone size: .
V gene: TRBV19
CDR3 protein: CASCLTPGHYVSEQYF
CDR3 DNA: TGTGCCAGTTGTCTGACTCCGGGGCATTACGTGTCCGAGCAGTACTTC

D gene: .
J gene: TRBJ2-5
clone size: .
V gene: TRBV5-1
CDR3 protein: CASSRHQETQYF
CDR3 DNA: TGCGCCAGCAGCCGTCACCAAGAGACCCAGTACTTC

D gene: TRBD1
J gene: TRBJ1-1
clone size: .
V gene: TRBV18
CDR3 protein: CASSPARQGGTEAFF
CDR3 DNA: TGTGCCAGCTCACCAGCACGACAGGGAGGGACTGAAGCTTTCTTT

D gene: .
J gene: TRBJ2-5
clone size: .
V gene: TRBV2
CDR3 protein: CASRGPSQYF
CDR3 DNA: TGTGCCAGCAGGGGCCCATCCCAGTACTTC

D gene: TRBD2
J gene: TRBJ2-1
clone size: medium-sized
V gene: TRBV11-2
CDR3 protein: CASSLGASGTNEQFF
CDR3 DNA: TGTGCCAGCAGCTTAGGGGCTAGCGGGACGAATGAGCAGTTCTTC